These T cell receptor beta chains were read from a single sample in a study of metastatic and nonmetastatic thyroid tumors. TCRdb re-called the PCR reads through MiXCR. The sample consists of some 15,000 clones, around 13% of them appearing once. Source material: blood. These receptors were taken from a female donor with papillary thyroid cancer or a benign thyroid nodule (not recorded which). Some clones in this sample may be carry-over from other donors' samples. Both conserved end residues are part of each CDR3. D genes are given only for firm matches. Clone size appears in some rows only: once, few, many, or a class for an expanded clone.

abundance	d_gene	len	j_gene	v_gene	CDR3aa	CDR3nt
NA	NA	13	TRBJ1-1	TRBV30	CAWNVGMNTEAFF	TGTGCCTGGAATGTAGGAATGAACACTGAAGCTTTCTTT
many	TRBD1	16	TRBJ1-1	TRBV19	CASSISPTGGFTEAFF	TGTGCCAGTAGCATATCCCCGACAGGGGGGTTCACTGAAGCTTTCTTT
many	TRBD1	15	TRBJ1-5	TRBV5-1	CASSRTGDRDQPQHF	TGCGCCAGCAGCCGTACCGGGGACAGAGATCAGCCCCAGCATTTT
few	TRBD1	15	TRBJ2-7	TRBV28	CASSRPGQSSYEQYF	TGTGCCAGCAGCCGACCGGGACAGAGCTCCTACGAGCAGTACTTC
many	TRBD1	15	TRBJ1-2	TRBV28	CASSTIQGWINGYTF	TGTGCCAGCAGTACTATACAGGGGTGGATAAATGGCTACACCTTC
NA	TRBD1	16	TRBJ1-2	TRBV7-2	CASSLAHQQGHYGYTF	TGTGCCAGCAGCTTAGCGCACCAACAGGGGCACTATGGCTACACCTTC
many	NA	14	TRBJ1-1	TRBV30	CAWSVTGLNTEAFF	TGTGCCTGGAGTGTAACAGGCCTTAACACTGAAGCTTTCTTT
many	NA	15	TRBJ2-7	TRBV19	CASSIASAGRYEQYF	TGTGCCAGTAGTATAGCTTCCGCAGGGCGCTACGAGCAGTACTTC
medium-sized	TRBD1	14	TRBJ1-2	TRBV6-2/TRBV6-3	CASSPLGQGDGYTF	TGTGCCAGCAGTCCCCTTGGACAGGGCGATGGCTACACCTTC
many	TRBD1	14	TRBJ1-4	TRBV20-1	CSARVTGEGEKLFF	TGCAGTGCTAGGGTGACAGGGGAGGGTGAAAAACTGTTTTTT
medium-sized	TRBD1	13	TRBJ1-2	TRBV28	CASFDRANYGYTF	TGTGCCAGTTTTGACAGGGCGAACTATGGCTACACCTTC
many	NA	13	TRBJ1-5	TRBV20-1	CSARDLHGQPQHF	TGCAGTGCTAGAGATCTACACGGACAGCCCCAGCATTTT
NA	NA	15	TRBJ2-5	TRBV10-1	CASSETPGALETQYF	TGCGCCAGCAGTGAGACACCGGGAGCACTAGAGACCCAGTACTTC
NA	TRBD1	15	TRBJ1-1	TRBV27	CASSTRTGFRAEAFF	TGTGCCAGCAGTACCCGGACAGGGTTCCGGGCTGAAGCTTTCTTT
many	TRBD2	18	TRBJ2-5	TRBV19	CASSIGRTAGVFWETQYF	TGTGCCAGTAGTATTGGTCGTACAGCGGGAGTCTTCTGGGAGACCCAGTACTTC
many	TRBD1	14	TRBJ2-7	TRBV20-1	CSAPQGASFYEQYF	TGCAGTGCTCCACAGGGGGCTAGTTTTTACGAGCAGTACTTC
many	TRBD1	13	TRBJ1-1	TRBV29-1	CSVERGRWAEAFF	TGCAGCGTTGAAAGGGGGCGTTGGGCTGAAGCTTTCTTT
medium-sized	TRBD1	14	TRBJ2-2	TRBV6-1	CAVFPGQGSGELFF	TGTGCCGTTTTTCCGGGACAGGGGTCCGGGGAGCTGTTTTTT
medium-sized	NA	15	TRBJ2-1	TRBV6-1	CASSEAGYSYNEQFF	TGTGCCAGCAGTGAAGCAGGGTACTCCTACAATGAGCAGTTCTTC
many	NA	16	TRBJ2-3	TRBV28	CASSLICRPCTDTQYF	TGTGCCAGCAGTTTAATATGCAGGCCCTGCACAGATACGCAGTATTTT
many	NA	16	TRBJ1-3	TRBV9	CASSVSHRISGNTIYF	TGTGCCAGCAGCGTAAGTCACAGAATCTCTGGAAACACCATATATTTT
many	NA	15	TRBJ2-7	TRBV18	CASSPQDSTSYEQYF	TGTGCCAGCTCACCCCAGGACAGCACATCCTACGAGCAGTACTTC
NA	NA	15	TRBJ2-7	TRBV18	CASSPGDSQAYEQYF	TGTGCCAGCTCGCCGGGCGACAGTCAGGCCTACGAGCAGTACTTC
NA	TRBD2	15	TRBJ2-1	TRBV2	CASSEAQGLVHEQFF	TGTGCCAGCAGTGAAGCGCAAGGACTAGTCCATGAGCAGTTCTTC
many	NA	16	TRBJ2-7	TRBV20-1	CSARGAYSGPQDEQYF	TGCAGTGCTAGGGGTGCTTATTCCGGGCCTCAAGACGAGCAGTACTTC
NA	TRBD2	15	TRBJ2-1	TRBV20-1	CSARGDSGNSYEQFF	TGCAGTGCTAGGGGGGATAGCGGGAATAGCTATGAGCAGTTCTTC
many	TRBD1	16	TRBJ1-2	TRBV4-2	CASSQAAGTGTRGYTF	TGTGCCAGCAGCCAAGCCGCCGGGACAGGGACTAGAGGCTACACCTTC
NA	NA	14	TRBJ2-2	TRBV28	CASSPSSASGELFF	TGTGCCAGCAGTCCCTCTAGCGCAAGCGGGGAGCTGTTTTTT
many	NA	12	TRBJ2-7	TRBV4-1	CASSQQGYEQYF	TGCGCCAGCAGCCAACAGGGATACGAGCAGTACTTC
NA	TRBD1	17	TRBJ1-2	TRBV28	CASSMTGQGGAKNGYTF	TGTGCCAGCAGTATGACGGGACAGGGGGGGGCGAAGAATGGCTACACCTTC
NA	NA	16	TRBJ1-1	TRBV28	CASILRARRVNTQAFF	TGTGCCAGCATCCTTAGAGCGCGTCGAGTGAACACTCAAGCTTTCTTT
medium-sized	NA	15	TRBJ1-2	TRBV28	CASTPGQLQGNGYTF	TGTGCCAGCACTCCAGGACAGTTACAAGGCAATGGCTACACCTTC
many	NA	13	TRBJ1-1	TRBV19	CATIDKLNTEAFF	TGTGCCACCATAGACAAGCTGAACACTGAAGCTTTCTTT
many	TRBD1	16	TRBJ1-5	TRBV3-1	CASSQTTGNNNQPQHF	TGTGCCAGCAGCCAAACGACAGGGAATAACAATCAGCCCCAGCATTTT
many	NA	13	TRBJ1-1	TRBV4-3	CASSQGGEVGAFF	TGCGCCAGCAGCCAAGGGGGGGAGGTTGGAGCTTTCTTT
many	TRBD2	14	TRBJ2-1	TRBV7-9	CASSLKRENNEQFF	TGTGCCAGCAGCTTAAAGCGGGAAAACAATGAGCAGTTCTTC
many	NA	13	TRBJ2-4	TRBV2	CASTPIAKNIQYF	TGTGCCAGCACGCCCATAGCCAAAAACATTCAGTACTTC
NA	TRBD2	15	TRBJ2-7	TRBV7-6	CASSLAQGSGYEQYF	TGTGCCAGCAGCTTAGCGCAAGGTAGCGGGTACGAGCAGTACTTC
many	NA	15	TRBJ1-5	TRBV28	CASIGDIYSNQPQHF	TGTGCCAGCATCGGGGACATCTATAGCAATCAGCCCCAGCATTTT
many	TRBD1	17	TRBJ1-1	TRBV13	CASSPVRDRGRFTEAFF	TGTGCCAGCAGCCCAGTACGAGACAGGGGGCGTTTTACTGAAGCTTTCTTT
many	NA	14	TRBJ2-7	TRBV20-1	CSAQEDYPSSEQHF	TGCAGTGCACAAGAGGACTATCCTTCGAGCGAGCAGCACTTC
NA	NA	15	TRBJ1-2	TRBV7-9	CASSLEFNGRYGYNF	TGTGCCAGCAGCTTAGAGTTTAACGGAAGATATGGCTACAACTTC
medium-sized	TRBD1	13	TRBJ1-6	TRBV27	CASSPGQLGPLHF	TGTGCCAGCAGTCCGGGACAGTTAGGGCCCCTCCACTTT
NA	NA	14	TRBJ2-7	TRBV20-1	CSASCGGGIYEQYF	TGCAGTGCTAGTTGCGGCGGCGGAATCTACGAGCAGTACTTC
NA	NA	15	TRBJ1-6	TRBV28	CASSLPQVRNSPLHF	TGTGCCAGCAGTTTACCACAGGTGCGAAATTCACCCCTCCACTTT
many	NA	14	TRBJ2-7	TRBV7-6	CASTPGEYPYEQYF	TGTGCCAGCACCCCGGGCGAATACCCCTACGAGCAGTACTTC
many	NA	17	TRBJ1-6	TRBV4-2	CASSPTRYDSLNSPLHF	TGTGCCAGCAGCCCTACCCGCTATGACAGCCTTAATTCACCCCTCCACTTT
many	NA	12	TRBJ1-2	TRBV6-2/TRBV6-3	CASNQRGTGYTF	TGTGCCAGTAATCAGAGGGGGACTGGCTACACCTTC
many	NA	15	TRBJ2-7	TRBV4-1	CASSLRGGSGYEQYF	TGCGCCAGCAGCCTGAGGGGGGGATCGGGCTACGAGCAGTACTTC
many	NA	15	TRBJ1-6	TRBV14	CASSHRGSYNSPLHF	TGTGCCAGCAGCCATAGAGGCTCCTATAATTCACCCCTCCACTTT
NA	NA	14	TRBJ1-1	TRBV7-2	CANSLRVAGTEAFF	TGTGCCAACTCCCTCCGGGTAGCGGGCACTGAAGCTTTCTTT
many	NA	13	TRBJ2-3	TRBV5-1	CASSLWGRDTQYF	TGCGCCAGCAGCTTATGGGGGAGGGATACGCAGTATTTT
few	TRBD2	15	TRBJ2-7	TRBV28	CASSPAGTSSYEQYF	TGTGCCAGCAGTCCGGCCGGGACTAGCAGCTACGAGCAGTACTTC
medium-sized	TRBD1	17	TRBJ2-7	TRBV28	CASSYPSTGAITYEQYF	TGTGCCAGCAGTTATCCCTCGACAGGGGCGATAACCTACGAGCAGTACTTC